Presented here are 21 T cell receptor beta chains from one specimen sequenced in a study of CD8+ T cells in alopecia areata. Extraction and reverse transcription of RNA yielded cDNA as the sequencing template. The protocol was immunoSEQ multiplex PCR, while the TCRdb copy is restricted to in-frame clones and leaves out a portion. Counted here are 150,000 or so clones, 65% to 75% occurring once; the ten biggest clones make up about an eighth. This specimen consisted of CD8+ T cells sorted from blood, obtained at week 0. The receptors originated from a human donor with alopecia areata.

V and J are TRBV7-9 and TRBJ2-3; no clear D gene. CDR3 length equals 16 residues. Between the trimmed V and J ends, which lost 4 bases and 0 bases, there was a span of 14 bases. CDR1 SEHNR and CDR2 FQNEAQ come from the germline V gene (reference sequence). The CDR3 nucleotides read TGTGCCAGCAGCTCTCCTAGGCCCTCTAGCACAGATACGCAGTATTTT. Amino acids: CASSSPRPSSTDTQYF.

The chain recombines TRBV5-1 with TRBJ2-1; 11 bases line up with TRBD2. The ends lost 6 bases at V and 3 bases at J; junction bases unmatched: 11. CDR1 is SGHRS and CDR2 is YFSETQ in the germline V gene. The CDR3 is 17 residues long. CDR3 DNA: TGCGCCAGCAAAGCACTAGCGGGGGAGGGTGTCTACAATGAGCAGTTCTTC. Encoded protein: CASKALAGEGVYNEQFF.

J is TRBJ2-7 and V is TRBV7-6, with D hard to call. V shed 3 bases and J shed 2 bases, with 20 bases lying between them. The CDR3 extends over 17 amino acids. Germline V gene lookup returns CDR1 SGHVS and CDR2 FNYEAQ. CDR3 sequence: CASSFLPLGLVTYEQYF. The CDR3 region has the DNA TGTGCCAGCAGCTTTTTGCCGCTTGGGTTAGTAACCTACGAGCAGTACTTC.

DNA of the CDR3: TGTGCCAGCAGCTTGCAGGGACAGGGGGGCAATGAGCAGTTCTTC. This codes for CASSLQGQGGNEQFF. The chain is built from TRBV7-6 and TRBJ2-1; 11 bases map to TRBD1. There are 15 residues in the CDR3. Trimming cost V 3 bases and J 6 bases; bases outside gene matches: 4. Per germline, CDR1 SGHVS and CDR2 FNYEAQ.

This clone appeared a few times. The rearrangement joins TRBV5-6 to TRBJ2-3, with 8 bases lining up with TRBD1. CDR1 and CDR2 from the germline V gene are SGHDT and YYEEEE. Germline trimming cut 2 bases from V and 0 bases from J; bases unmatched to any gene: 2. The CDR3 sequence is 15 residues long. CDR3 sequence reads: CASSFGTGSTDTQYF. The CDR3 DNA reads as TGTGCCAGCAGCTTCGGGACAGGCAGCACAGATACGCAGTATTTT.

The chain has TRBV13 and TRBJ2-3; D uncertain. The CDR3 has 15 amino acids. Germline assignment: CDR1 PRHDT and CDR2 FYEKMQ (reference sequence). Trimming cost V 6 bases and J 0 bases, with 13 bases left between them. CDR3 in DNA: TGTGCCAGCAGTGTGAAACAGCTTAGCACAGATACGCAGTATTTT. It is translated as CASSVKQLSTDTQYF.

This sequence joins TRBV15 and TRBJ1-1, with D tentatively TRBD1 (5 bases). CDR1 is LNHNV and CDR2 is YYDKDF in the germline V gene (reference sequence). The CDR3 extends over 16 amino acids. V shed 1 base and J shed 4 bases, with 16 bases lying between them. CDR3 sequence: CATSRVRGYPPTEAFF. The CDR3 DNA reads TGTGCCACCAGCAGAGTTAGGGGATACCCCCCCACTGAAGCTTTCTTT. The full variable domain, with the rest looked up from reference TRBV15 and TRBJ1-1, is DAMVIQNPRYQVTQFGKPVTLSCSQTLNHNVMYWYQQKSSQAPKLLFHYYDKDFNNEADTPDNFQSRRPNTSFCFLDIRSPGLGDTAMYLCATSRVRGYPPTEAFFGQGTRLTVV.

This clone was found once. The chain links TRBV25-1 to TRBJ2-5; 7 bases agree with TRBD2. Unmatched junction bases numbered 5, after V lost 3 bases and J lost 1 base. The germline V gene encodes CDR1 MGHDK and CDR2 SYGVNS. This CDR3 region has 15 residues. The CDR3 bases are TGTGCCAGCAGTGACATGACTAGCTCCCAAGAGACCCAGTACTTC. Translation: CASSDMTSSQETQYF.

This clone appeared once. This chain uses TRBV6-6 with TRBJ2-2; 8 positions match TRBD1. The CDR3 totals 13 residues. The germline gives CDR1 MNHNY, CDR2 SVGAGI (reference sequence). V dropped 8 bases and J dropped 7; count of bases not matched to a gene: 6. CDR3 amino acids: CASDQGAVGELFF. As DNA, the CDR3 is TGTGCCAGCGATCAGGGGGCGGTCGGGGAGCTGTTTTTT.

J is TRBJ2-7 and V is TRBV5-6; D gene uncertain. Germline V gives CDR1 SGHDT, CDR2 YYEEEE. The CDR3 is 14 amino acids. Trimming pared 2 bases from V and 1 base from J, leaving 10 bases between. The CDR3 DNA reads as TGTGCCAGCAGCTTCGGACGGGCTTCCTACGAGCAGTACTTC. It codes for CASSFGRASYEQYF.

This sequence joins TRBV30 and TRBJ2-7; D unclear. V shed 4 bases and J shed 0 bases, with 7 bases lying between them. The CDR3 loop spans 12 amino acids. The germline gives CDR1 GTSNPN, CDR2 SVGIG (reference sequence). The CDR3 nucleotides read TGTGCCTGGATTTCAGCCTCCTACGAGCAGTACTTC. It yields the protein CAWISASYEQYF.

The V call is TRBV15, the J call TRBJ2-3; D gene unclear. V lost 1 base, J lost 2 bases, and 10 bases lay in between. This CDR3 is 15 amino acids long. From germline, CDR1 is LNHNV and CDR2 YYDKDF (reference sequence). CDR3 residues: CATSRAPGYTDTQYF. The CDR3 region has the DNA TGTGCCACCAGCAGAGCCCCGGGCTACACAGATACGCAGTATTTT.

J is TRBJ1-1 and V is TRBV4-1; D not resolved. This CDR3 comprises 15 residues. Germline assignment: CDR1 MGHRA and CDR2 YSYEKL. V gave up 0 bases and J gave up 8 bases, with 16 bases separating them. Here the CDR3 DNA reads TGCGCCAGCAGCCAAGAGGCCCAGGTTGGAAAAGAAGCTTTCTTT. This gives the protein CASSQEAQVGKEAFF.

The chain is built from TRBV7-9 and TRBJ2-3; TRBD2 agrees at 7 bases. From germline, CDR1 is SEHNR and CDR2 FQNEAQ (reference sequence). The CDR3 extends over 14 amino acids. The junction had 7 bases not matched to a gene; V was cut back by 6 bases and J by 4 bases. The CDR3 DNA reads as TGTGCCAGCAGAAACGGCGGGGGAGCAGATACGCAGTATTTT. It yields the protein CASRNGGGADTQYF.

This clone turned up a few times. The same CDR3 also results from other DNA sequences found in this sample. As DNA, the CDR3 is TGCAGCGTTGAATGGGGTACTGAAGCTTTCTTT. It codes for CSVEWGTEAFF. The chain employs TRBV29-1 and TRBJ1-1; D is uncertain. Germline V gives CDR1 SQVTM, CDR2 ANQGSEA. The V gene lost 2 bases and the J gene lost 5 bases, with 6 bases spanning the gap. The CDR3 has 11 residues.

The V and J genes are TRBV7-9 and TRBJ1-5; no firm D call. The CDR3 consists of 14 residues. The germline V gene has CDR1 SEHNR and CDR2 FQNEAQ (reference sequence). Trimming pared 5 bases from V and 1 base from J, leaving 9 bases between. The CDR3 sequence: CASSVGLSNQPQHF. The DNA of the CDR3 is TGTGCCAGCAGCGTAGGGTTGAGCAATCAGCCCCAGCATTTT.

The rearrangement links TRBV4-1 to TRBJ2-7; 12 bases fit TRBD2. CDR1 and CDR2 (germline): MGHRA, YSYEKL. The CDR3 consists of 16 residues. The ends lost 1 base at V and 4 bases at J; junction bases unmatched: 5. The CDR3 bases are TGCGCCAGCAGCCAAGTTGGACTAGCGGGAACATACGAGCAGTACTTC. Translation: CASSQVGLAGTYEQYF.

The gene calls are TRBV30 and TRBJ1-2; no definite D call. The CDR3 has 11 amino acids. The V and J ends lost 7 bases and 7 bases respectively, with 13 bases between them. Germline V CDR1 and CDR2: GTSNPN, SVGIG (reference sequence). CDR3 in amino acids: CASYLGSGYTF. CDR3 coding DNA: TGTGCCTCCTATCTGGGAAGTGGCTACACCTTC.

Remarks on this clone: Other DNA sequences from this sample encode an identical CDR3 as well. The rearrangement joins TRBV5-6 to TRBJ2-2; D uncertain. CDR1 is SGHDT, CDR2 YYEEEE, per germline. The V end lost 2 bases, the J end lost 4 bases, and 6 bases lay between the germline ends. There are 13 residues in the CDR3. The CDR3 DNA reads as TGTGCCAGCAGCTTAGGCAGCACCGGGGAGCTGTTTTTT. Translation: CASSLGSTGELFF. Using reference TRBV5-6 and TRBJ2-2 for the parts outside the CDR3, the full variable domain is DAGVTQSPTHLIKTRGQQVTLRCSPKSGHDTVSWYQQALGQGPQFIFQYYEEEERQRGNFPDRFSGHQFPNYSSELNVNALLLGDSALYLCASSLGSTGELFFGEGSRLTVL.

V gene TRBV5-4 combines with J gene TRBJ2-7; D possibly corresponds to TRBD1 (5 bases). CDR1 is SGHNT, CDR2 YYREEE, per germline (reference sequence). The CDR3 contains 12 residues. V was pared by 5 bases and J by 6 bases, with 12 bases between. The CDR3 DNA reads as TGTGCCAGCAGAACCCAGGGCGCCGAGCAGTACTTC. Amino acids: CASRTQGAEQYF.

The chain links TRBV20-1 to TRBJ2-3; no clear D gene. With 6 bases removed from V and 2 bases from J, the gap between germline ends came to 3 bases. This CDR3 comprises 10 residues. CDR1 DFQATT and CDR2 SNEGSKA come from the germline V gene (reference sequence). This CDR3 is CSAPTDTQYF. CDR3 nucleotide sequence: TGCAGTGCCCCCACAGATACGCAGTATTTT.